Listed here is a single TCR beta chain. It lacks a known antigen. No much larger clone exists at a distance of one base, and base qualities are not known. The junction carries 16 bases between V and J, which are trimmed by 3 bases and 2 bases respectively. The CDR3 contains 16 residues, cysteine and phenylalanine counted. CDR3 DNA is the only sequence kept; it has 48 bases, read in frame from the first base. The germline V gene (reference sequence) provides CDR1 LNHDA and CDR2 SQIVND. The data originate from a study of T cells in Graves' hyperthyroidism and ophthalmopathy (dated by TCRdb to the late 2010s). For the study in its entirety: Peripheral blood samples were taken at the time of initial diagnosis, prior to any treatment. A discovery cohort of about 95 patients, 43 with Graves' ophthalmopathy and roughly 59 with stable Graves' hyperthyroidism, was used to find distinguishing TCR V-J signatures. Prospective prediction of ophthalmopathy was tested in an independent validation cohort of 18 to 20 hyperthyroidism patients and some 17 patients who later progressed to ophthalmopathy. The approximately 97 discovery patients were randomly divided into training and test sets at a 7:3 ratio. Thyroid tissue and blood T-cell repertoires from six Graves' hyperthyroidism patients were also compared in the study. Once sampling was done, hyperthyroidism patients were given methimazole at a starting dose of 30 mg daily, whereas ophthalmopathy patients were given high-dose intravenous methylprednisolone. According to the paper, TCR Vbeta CDR3 sequencing was carried out on approximately 140 peripheral blood samples, which came from fewer than 50 ophthalmopathy, 70 to 80 hyperthyroidism and about 17 progressor patients. Overall results and qualifications from the work: No statistical method was used to set the sample size in advance, and investigators knew the group allocation. Most expanded thyroid clonotypes (frequency above 0.001) were also detected in blood, suggesting blood repertoires may reflect thyroid immune responses. A 13 V-J signature model separated ophthalmopathy from stable hyperthyroidism, with around 88% sensitivity and 81.08% specificity in cross-validation and 80%/75% in testing. During validation, the model predicted progression to ophthalmopathy a median of roughly six months ahead of onset, with around 71% sensitivity and roughly 72% specificity.

TCR beta CDR3 regions were amplified from RNA transcripts. A first-round RT-PCR of the TCR CDR3 used the HTBI primer set with the Qiagen OneStep RT-PCR kit. Libraries were constructed in a second round of multiplex PCR, after which size selection and purification were performed. The libraries were sequenced on an Illumina HiSeq2000 using paired-end 100 bp reads. The study's processing was this. Raw data were processed with SOAPnuke, discarding reads with adapters, uncalled bases, mean Phred below 15, or no exact constant-primer or identifier match. High-quality paired reads were merged using COPE v1.2.5, and each unique nucleotide sequence was defined as a clonotype. MiTCR v1.1 was used to align the clonotypes against IMGT TRBV, TRBD and TRBJ reference segments. Only V-J combinations with frequency above 0.0001, covering roughly 99% of repertoires, were analysed. The TCS score was defined as the ratio of F50 (clonal expansion) to E x V (chaos), calculated using BLOSUM62-based TCRdist between CDR3 peptides within each V-J. Welch's t-statistics and random forest reduced some 510 V-J features to 13, which were used in a naive Bayes classifier (R e1071). TCRdb ran its own pipeline on the public reads, namely fastp trimming at Q25 and MiXCR clone calling, and kept in-frame beta chains. Each CDR3 protein gets just one entry, which takes the most common genes and DNA from the rows behind it. TCRdb's processing, not the authors', yielded these V and J calls. Counted in this sample were fewer than 800,000 distinct CDR3 sequences; roughly 17% of them appeared once. Of the sample, roughly 8% is held by the ten largest clones.

A patient counted as having stable Graves' hyperthyroidism if no progression to ophthalmopathy occurred over 18 months of follow-up. Hyperthyroidism patients were newly diagnosed, had a disease duration of under 2 months, and were aged 18 to 65 years. Patients with uncontrolled infections, other autoimmune diseases, pregnancy or lactation were excluded. Clinical symptoms, serum thyroxine and TRAb, thyroid ultrasound, and orbital computed tomography formed the basis for the diagnoses. Ficoll-Paque density gradient centrifugation was used to isolate PBMCs from 9.5 to 10 ml of fresh peripheral blood. Total RNA was extracted using Trizol reagent, and RNA quality was assessed on an Agilent 2100 Bioanalyzer.

Sequencing was performed on blood. The sequence links TRBV19 to TRBJ2-5, and TRBD2 may be the D gene, going by 6 matching bases. The receptor was isolated from a young man with Graves' hyperthyroidism. The CDR3 region reads CASSISLAIGQETQYF. The nucleotides read TGTGCCAGTAGTATTAGCCTAGCGATAGGTCAAGAGACCCAGTACTTC.